The 7 T cell receptor beta chains below come from one sample, sequenced in a study of T cells expressing NK-cell markers. Using the 5' RACE reads, TCRdb records one entry per CDR3 protein without DNA. The table for this sample gives over 200,000 distinct CDR3 sequences. Specimen: blood T cells: a sorted CD56 or NKG2C T cell subset, CD4+ or CD8+ T cells, or bulk PBMC T cells (not recorded which). The receptors come from a man aged 18 to 29 in good health.

J is TRBJ2-7 and V is TRBV5-1; the D gene TCRdb calls, TRBD2, cannot be checked with no DNA. Per the germline V gene, CDR1 is SGHRS and CDR2 is YFSETQ. The CDR3 totals 14 residues. This chain's CDR3 is CASSSSGASYEQYF.

V and J are TRBV9 and TRBJ2-3; the D call of TRBD2 rests on TCRdb alone, since no DNA is present to check it. Germline V gene sequence: CDR1 SGDLS, CDR2 YYNGEE. The CDR3 contains 19 residues. CDR3 region: CASSPQGRGRPVGTDTQYF.

The V and J genes are TRBV21-1 and TRBJ2-2; TCRdb designates TRBD1, a call that cannot be tested without DNA. TRBV21-1 is a recognized pseudogene. The CDR3 contains 17 residues. This chain's CDR3 is CASSKAWGISNTGELFF.

The chain is built from TRBV4-2 and TRBJ1-1. CDR3 size: 16 residues. Per germline, CDR1 LGHNA and CDR2 YNFKEQ. CDR3 protein: CASSQERRMGSAEAFF.

This chain joins TRBV20-1 and TRBJ2-3; TCRdb gives TRBD1 as the D gene, but with no DNA this cannot be confirmed. Germline V gene data show CDR1 as DFQATT and CDR2 as SNEGSKA (reference sequence). The CDR3 covers 15 residues. CDR3 amino acids: CSANHPRTSTDTQYF.

The rearrangement joins TRBV11-3 to TRBJ2-1. The CDR3 covers 15 residues. In germline, CDR1 is SGHNT, CDR2 YENEEA. CDR3 sequence: CASSLGLSTYNEQFF.

This CDR3 is CAISASSGRGGYNEQFF. This chain joins TRBV10-3 and TRBJ2-1; no DNA is available, so the TRBD2 call from TCRdb remains unchecked. The CDR3 contains 17 residues. Germline lookup yields CDR1 ENHRY and CDR2 SYGVKD.